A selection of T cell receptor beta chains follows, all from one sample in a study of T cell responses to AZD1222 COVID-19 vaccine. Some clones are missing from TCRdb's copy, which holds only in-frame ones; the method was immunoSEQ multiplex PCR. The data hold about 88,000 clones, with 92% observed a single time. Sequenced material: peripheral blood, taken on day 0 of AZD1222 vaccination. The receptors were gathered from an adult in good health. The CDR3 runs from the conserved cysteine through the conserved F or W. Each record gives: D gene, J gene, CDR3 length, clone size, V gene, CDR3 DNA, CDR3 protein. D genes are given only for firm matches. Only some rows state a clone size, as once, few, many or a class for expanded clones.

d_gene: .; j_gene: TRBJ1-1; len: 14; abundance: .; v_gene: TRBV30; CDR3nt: TGTGCCTGGAGTGTACCCCAGCGGCGGGCTGAAGCTTTCTTT; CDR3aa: CAWSVPQRRAEAFF
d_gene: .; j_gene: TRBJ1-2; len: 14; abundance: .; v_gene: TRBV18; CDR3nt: TGTGCCAGCTCACCTTTGTCAGGGGTAGACGGCTACACCTTC; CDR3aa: CASSPLSGVDGYTF
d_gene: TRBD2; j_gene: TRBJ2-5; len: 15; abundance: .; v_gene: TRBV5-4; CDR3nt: TGTGCCAGCAGCCGGACTAGCGGGAGCGAAGAGACCCAGTACTTC; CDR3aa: CASSRTSGSEETQYF
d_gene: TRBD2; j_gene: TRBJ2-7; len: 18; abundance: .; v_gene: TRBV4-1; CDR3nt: TGCGCCAGCAGCCGTTGGGGACCTTCCCTAGCGGGAAAATACGAGCAGTACTTC; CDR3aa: CASSRWGPSLAGKYEQYF
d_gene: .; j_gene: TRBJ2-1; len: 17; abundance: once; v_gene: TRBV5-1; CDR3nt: TGCGCCAGCAGCCACCTAGAGCCCCGCGGGTCTTACAATGAGCAGTTCTTC; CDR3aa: CASSHLEPRGSYNEQFF
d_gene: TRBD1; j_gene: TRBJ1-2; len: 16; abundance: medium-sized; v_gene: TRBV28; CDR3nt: TGTGCCAGCACCGCAGAACGCAGGGGGACGGACTATGGCTACACCTTC; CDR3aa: CASTAERRGTDYGYTF
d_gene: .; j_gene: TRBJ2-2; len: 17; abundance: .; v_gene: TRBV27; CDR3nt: TGTGCCAGCAGTTTATCCGCCAGGGGGGAACCTACCGGGGAGCTGTTTTTT; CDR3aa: CASSLSARGEPTGELFF
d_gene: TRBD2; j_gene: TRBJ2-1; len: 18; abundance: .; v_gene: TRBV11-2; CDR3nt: TGTGCCAGCAGCTTAGAGGGGCGACTAGCGGGAGACCACAATGAGCAGTTCTTC; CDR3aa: CASSLEGRLAGDHNEQFF
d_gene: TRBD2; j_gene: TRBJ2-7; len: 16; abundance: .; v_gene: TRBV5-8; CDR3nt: TGTGCCAGCAGCCTGGGACTAGCGGGAAGCGGATACGAGCAGTACTTC; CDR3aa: CASSLGLAGSGYEQYF
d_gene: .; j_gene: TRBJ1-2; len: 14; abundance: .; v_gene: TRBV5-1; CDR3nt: TGCGCCAGCAGCTTGGATCGGCAGATCTATGGCTACACCTTC; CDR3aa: CASSLDRQIYGYTF
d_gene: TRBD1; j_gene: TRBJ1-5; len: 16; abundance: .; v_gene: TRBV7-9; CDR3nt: TGTGCCAGCAGCCAGGGGGATCCCGGGGGCAATCAGCCCCAGCATTTT; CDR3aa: CASSQGDPGGNQPQHF
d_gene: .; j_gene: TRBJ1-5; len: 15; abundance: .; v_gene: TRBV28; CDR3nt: TGTGCCAGCAGTCCACCCAAAGGGAGCAATCAGCCCCAGCATTTT; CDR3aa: CASSPPKGSNQPQHF
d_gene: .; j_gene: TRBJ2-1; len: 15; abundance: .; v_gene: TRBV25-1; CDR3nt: TGTGCCAGCAGTGAATTCCAGGCTCTGCTCAATGAGCAGTTCTTC; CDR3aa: CASSEFQALLNEQFF
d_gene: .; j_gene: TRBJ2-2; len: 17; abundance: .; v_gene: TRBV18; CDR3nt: TGTGCCAGTTCACCATTCGGGTCGAGGGTGAACACCGGGGAGCTGTTTTTT; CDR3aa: CASSPFGSRVNTGELFF
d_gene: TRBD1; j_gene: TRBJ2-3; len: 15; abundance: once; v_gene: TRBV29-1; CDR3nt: TGCAGCGTTGAAGATCGGGACAGAGGCCCAGATACGCAGTATTTT; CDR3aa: CSVEDRDRGPDTQYF
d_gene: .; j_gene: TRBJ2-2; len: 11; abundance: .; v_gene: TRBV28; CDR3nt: TGTGCCAGCAAATACACCGGGGAGCTGTTTTTT; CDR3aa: CASKYTGELFF
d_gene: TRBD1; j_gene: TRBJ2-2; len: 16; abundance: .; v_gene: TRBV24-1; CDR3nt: TGTGCCACCAGCTCCCCGGGACAGGGGTTTTCCGGGGAGCTGTTTTTT; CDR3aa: CATSSPGQGFSGELFF
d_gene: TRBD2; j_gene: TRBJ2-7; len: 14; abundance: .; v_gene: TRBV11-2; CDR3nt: TGTGCCAGCAGCTTAAGCGGGACCCCCTACGAGCAGTACTTC; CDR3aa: CASSLSGTPYEQYF
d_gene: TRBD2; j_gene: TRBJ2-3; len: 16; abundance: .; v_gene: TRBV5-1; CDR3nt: TGCGCCAGCAGCTTGGCCGGCCTAGCGGGCACAGATACGCAGTATTTT; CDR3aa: CASSLAGLAGTDTQYF
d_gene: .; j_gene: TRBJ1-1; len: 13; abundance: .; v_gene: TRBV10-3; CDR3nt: TGTGCCATCACCGAACGGGGGAACACTGAAGCTTTCTTT; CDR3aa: CAITERGNTEAFF
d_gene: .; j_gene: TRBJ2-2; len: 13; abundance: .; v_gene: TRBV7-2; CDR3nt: TGTGCCAGCAGCTTACCCGCCTTAGGGGAGCTGTTTTTT; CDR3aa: CASSLPALGELFF
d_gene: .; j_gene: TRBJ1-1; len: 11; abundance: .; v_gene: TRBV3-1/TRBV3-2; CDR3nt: TGTGCCAGCAGCCAAGCTGGGTTAGCTTTCTTT; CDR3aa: CASSQAGLAFF
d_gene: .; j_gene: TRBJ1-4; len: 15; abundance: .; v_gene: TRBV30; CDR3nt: TGTGCCTGGAGTGCGCCGGGGGGCGTACAGGAAAAACTGTTTTTT; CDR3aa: CAWSAPGGVQEKLFF
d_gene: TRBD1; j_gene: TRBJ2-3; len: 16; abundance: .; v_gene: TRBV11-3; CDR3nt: TGTGCCAGCAGCTTTGGAGGACAGGCTAGCACAGATACGCAGTATTTT; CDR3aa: CASSFGGQASTDTQYF
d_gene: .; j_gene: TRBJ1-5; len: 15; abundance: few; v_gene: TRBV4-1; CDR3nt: TGCGCCAGCAGCCACAATTCAGGGACAAATCAGCCCCAGCATTTT; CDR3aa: CASSHNSGTNQPQHF
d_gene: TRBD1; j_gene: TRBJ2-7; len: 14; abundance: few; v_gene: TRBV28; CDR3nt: TGTGCCAGCAGTGCCGGGACAGGGCGGTACGAGCAGTACTTC; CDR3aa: CASSAGTGRYEQYF